This T cell receptor (beta chain) was observed in a study of T cells in Graves' hyperthyroidism and ophthalmopathy. This clonotype was recorded at least ten times. No antigen is known for it. Stable hyperthyroidism: no ophthalmopathy progression over 18 months of follow-up. Uncontrolled infection, other autoimmune disease, pregnancy or lactation barred patients from enrollment. The CDR3 totals 17 residues. Germline V gives CDR1 SGHTA, CDR2 FQGNSA. The ends lost 0 bases at V and 4 bases at J; junction bases unmatched: 10. Overall study findings and caveats: Through a model of 13 V-J features, ophthalmopathy was separated from stable hyperthyroidism. Progression to ophthalmopathy was predicted a median of approximately 6.4 months early.

Amplification of TCR beta CDR3 regions was performed using RNA transcripts as template. TCR CDR3 regions were first amplified by RT-PCR with HTBI primers. TCRdb re-called the multiplex PCR reads with MiXCR, one entry per CDR3 protein. The sample has roughly 400,000 distinct CDR3 sequences; 25% are singletons. The sample was blood. The gene calls are TRBV7-2 and TRBJ2-7; 9 bases match TRBD2. The origin of this receptor is a man aged 50 or older with Graves' hyperthyroidism. The CDR3 spells CASSLASGKAGGYEQYF. CDR3 sequence (DNA): TGTGCCAGCAGCTTAGCCTCTGGAAAGGCGGGAGGGTACGAGCAGTACTTC. The full variable domain, rest sourced from reference TRBV7-2 and TRBJ2-7, is GAGVSQSPSNKVTEKGKDVELRCDPISGHTALYWYRQSLGQGLEFLIYFQGNSAPDKSGLPSDRFSAERTGGSVSTLTIQRTQQEDSAVYLCASSLASGKAGGYEQYFGPGTRLTVT.